Given below is one T cell receptor beta chain in context. What it binds is unknown. The data were obtained in a study of blood T cells in healthy people across ages. The use of a sample-barcoded 5' primer and a J-beta primer mix characterized a second PCR of about 7 to 12 cycles. MiXCR, run by TCRdb on the 5' RACE reads, gives a single entry per CDR3 protein. This sample has around 620,000 distinct CDR3 sequences; 27% occur once, and the top ten carry around 20%. CDR3 size: 17 residues. The germline V gene encodes CDR1 SGHTA and CDR2 FQGNSA. Between the trimmed V and J ends, which lost 5 bases and 1 base, there was a span of 18 bases. The study's findings and limits: Getting older went along with TCR beta diversity per million T cells dropping roughly linearly. Nothing was known about donor CMV status, and this possibly confounded expanded clonotype changes.

Each individual donor underwent a draw of ten milliliters of peripheral blood. The total RNA that was extracted per sample amounted to at least 5.5 micrograms. V gene TRBV7-2 combines with J gene TRBJ2-1; a weak D match, TRBD2 (7 bases). This sequence originates from a woman in her seventies in good health. The sample comprised blood. The CDR3 bases are TGTGCCAGCAGCCCCCACGGGGGGCGTTATTCCTACAATGAGCAGTTCTTC. Translating it yields CASSPHGGRYSYNEQFF.